The clone carrying this TCR beta chain was counted only a few times. The target antigen is unknown. In germline, CDR1 is SGHAT, CDR2 FQNNGV. Trimming stripped 3 bases from V and 1 base from J, with 12 bases between. This CDR3 is built from 15 residues. The data are from a study of T cell repertoires in cytomegalovirus infection. At the level of the study: From public TCR beta signatures came an indication of both CMV infection and matching HLA type. General study points: Clonotypes of TCR beta that were HLA-C-restricted and CMV-specific dominated the ex vivo response. CMV carriers having the relevant HLA were flagged by cumulative public TCR beta family frequency.

TCRdb processed the reads anew with MiXCR; each CDR3 protein has one entry. The data show some 400,000 distinct CDR3 sequences, roughly 20% seen once. The sequencing input was PBMCs. The J gene is TRBJ2-5, the V gene TRBV11-2; either TRBD1 or TRBD2 may fit D (5 bases each). The TCR sequence derives from a human donor in good health (CMV status not recorded). Some clones in this sample may be carry-over from other donors' samples. As DNA, the CDR3 is TGTGCCAGCAGCTTTTTCGTGGGGGTCCAAGAGACCCAGTACTTC. Translated: CASSFFVGVQETQYF.